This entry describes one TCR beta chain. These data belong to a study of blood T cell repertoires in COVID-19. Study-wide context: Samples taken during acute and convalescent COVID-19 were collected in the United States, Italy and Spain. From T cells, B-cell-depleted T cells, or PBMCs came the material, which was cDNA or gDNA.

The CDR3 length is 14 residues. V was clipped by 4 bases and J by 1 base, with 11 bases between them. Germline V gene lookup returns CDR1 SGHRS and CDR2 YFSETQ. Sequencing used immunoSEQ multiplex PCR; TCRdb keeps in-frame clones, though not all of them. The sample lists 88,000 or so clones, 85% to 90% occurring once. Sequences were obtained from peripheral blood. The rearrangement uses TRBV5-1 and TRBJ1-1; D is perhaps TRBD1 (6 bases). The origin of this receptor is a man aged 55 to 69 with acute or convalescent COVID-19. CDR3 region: CASSGRTENTEAFF. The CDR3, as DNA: TGCGCCAGCAGCGGAAGGACAGAGAACACTGAAGCTTTCTTT.